The 27 T cell receptor beta chains given below trace back to one sample, sequenced in a study of shared clonotypes between healthy human individuals. The data were produced by immunoSEQ multiplex PCR, yet TCRdb's version contains in-frame clones alone and is incomplete. The sample includes roughly 1.4 million clones, 98% seen only once; the top ten take 0.36%. The sample taken for sequencing was naive CD4+ T cells sorted from blood. Subset noted: CD45RA+ positively selected. These receptors came from a man aged 25-45 years in good health.

The rearrangement uses TRBV28 and TRBJ2-7, with 7 bases that match TRBD1. The J segment lost 3 bases and the V segment lost 5 bases, leaving 10 bases of the junction unmatched. Germline CDR1 and CDR2: MDHEN and SYDVKM. This CDR3 spans 15 amino acids. The CDR3, as DNA: TGTGCCAGCAGTCTTGCTGGCAGGGGGTACTACGAGCAGTACTTC. It yields the protein CASSLAGRGYYEQYF.

The gene calls are TRBV2 and TRBJ1-1; D possibly corresponds to TRBD1 (5 bases). The length of the CDR3 is 15 residues. CDR1 is SNHLY and CDR2 is FYNNEI in the germline V gene. V lost 1 base and J 5 bases, leaving 14 bases between the germline ends. DNA for the CDR3: TGTGCCAGCAGTGAAGATCGTGGGGGAAGGACTGAAGCTTTCTTT. It specifies CASSEDRGGRTEAFF. Together with reference TRBV2 and TRBJ1-1, the CDR3 gives the full variable domain: EPEVTQTPSHQVTQMGQEVILRCVPISNHLYFYWYRQILGQKVEFLVSFYNNEISEKSEIFDDQFSVERPDGSNFTLKIRSTKLEDSAMYFCASSEDRGGRTEAFFGQGTRLTVV.

The chain has TRBV7-6 and TRBJ2-2; D gene unclear. Trimming took off 1 base at V and 4 bases at J, with 7 bases between the two ends. Germline CDR1 is SGHVS and CDR2 is FNYEAQ. This CDR3 has 14 amino acids. The CDR3 sequence is CASSLDRATGELFF. The CDR3 coding sequence is TGTGCCAGCAGCTTAGATCGGGCCACCGGGGAGCTGTTTTTT. The full variable domain, rest sourced from reference TRBV7-6 and TRBJ2-2, is GAGVSQSPRYKVTKRGQDVALRCDPISGHVSLYWYRQALGQGPEFLTYFNYEAQQDKSGLPNDRFSAERPEGSISTLTIQRTEQRDSAMYRCASSLDRATGELFFGEGSRLTVL.

This clone occurred once. CDR3 region: CASSRDHNEKLFF. The CDR3 DNA follows: TGTGCCAGCAGCCGAGACCATAATGAAAAACTGTTTTTT. The V call is TRBV7-2, the J call TRBJ1-4; no definite D call. V lost 5 bases, J lost 4 bases, and 8 bases lay in between. Germline V gene lookup returns CDR1 SGHTA and CDR2 FQGNSA. The length of the CDR3 is 13 residues.

The CDR3 reads CASSLLAGVWEQYF. The CDR3 bases are TGTGCCAGCAGTTTGCTAGCGGGAGTGTGGGAGCAGTACTTC. V gene TRBV28 combines with J gene TRBJ2-7; 10 positions match TRBD2. V lost 3 bases to trimming and J lost 7 bases; unmatched junction nucleotides: 6. CDR1 MDHEN and CDR2 SYDVKM come from the germline V gene. The CDR3 is made up of 14 amino acids.

The chain joins TRBV6-6 to TRBJ2-7, with D hard to call. The CDR3 is 16 residues long. Trimming took off 3 bases at V and 4 bases at J, with 19 bases between the two ends. CDR1 is MNHNY, CDR2 SVGAGI, per germline (reference sequence). The CDR3, as DNA: TGTGCCAGCAGTTATAGTCCAGAACAGCCAACTTACGAGCAGTACTTC. Residues: CASSYSPEQPTYEQYF.

The CDR3 reads CASRALAGYNEQFF. CDR3 DNA: TGCGCCAGCAGGGCACTAGCGGGATACAATGAGCAGTTCTTC. The V and J genes are TRBV4-1 and TRBJ2-1; 10 positions match TRBD2. Germline CDR1 MGHRA, CDR2 YSYEKL. This CDR3 is 14 amino acids long. With V trimmed by 6 bases and J by 4 bases, 3 bases remained unmatched.

The chain joins TRBV15 to TRBJ2-7; TRBD1 agrees at 7 bases. Germline V gene lookup returns CDR1 LNHNV and CDR2 YYDKDF (reference sequence). V lost 0 bases and J lost 5; bases outside the gene matches: 7. The CDR3 length is 15 residues. DNA of the CDR3: TGTGCCACCAGCAGAGATCTTGGGCAGGGGGACGAGCAGTACTTC. As protein: CATSRDLGQGDEQYF.

The rearrangement joins TRBV7-2 to TRBJ2-5, with 7 bases matching TRBD1. The CDR3 contains 13 residues. Trimming removed 2 bases from V and 5 bases from J; junction bases left unmatched: 2. Per the germline V gene, CDR1 is SGHTA and CDR2 is FQGNSA. CDR3 sequence: CASSLRQGETQYF. The CDR3, as DNA: TGTGCCAGCAGCTTACGACAGGGTGAGACCCAGTACTTC.

The chain uses TRBV18 and TRBJ2-5; D uncertain. The CDR3 runs to 14 residues. The V end lost 0 bases, the J end lost 5 bases, and 10 bases lay between the germline ends. Germline V gene data show CDR1 as KGHSH and CDR2 as LQKENI. DNA for the CDR3: TGTGCCAGCTCACCACCCCCCGGACCCGAGACCCAGTACTTC. Residues: CASSPPPGPETQYF.

V is TRBV14 and J is TRBJ2-2, with D maybe TRBD2 (6 bases). Germline V CDR1 and CDR2: SGHDN, FVKESK. The CDR3 is made up of 18 amino acids. V shed 2 bases and J shed 4 bases, with 20 bases lying between them. CDR3 sequence: CASSQSKGGSRFTGELFF. CDR3 DNA: TGTGCCAGCAGCCAATCAAAAGGAGGGTCCCGATTCACCGGGGAGCTGTTTTTT.

The chain carries TRBV27 and TRBJ2-7, with D maybe TRBD1 (5 bases). With 5 bases removed from V and 2 bases from J, the gap between germline ends came to 16 bases. CDR1 is MNHEY and CDR2 is SMNVEV in the germline V gene (reference sequence). This CDR3 region has 15 residues. The CDR3 DNA reads as TGTGCCAGCAGTAAAGGGCAGGGCAGGACCTACGAGCAGTACTTC. Protein product: CASSKGQGRTYEQYF.

This chain connects TRBV9 to TRBJ2-5; TRBD1 matches 7 bases. In germline, CDR1 is SGDLS, CDR2 YYNGEE. This CDR3 spans 13 amino acids. With 3 bases clipped from V and 7 bases from J, the junction kept 6 bases outside the gene matches. This CDR3 reads CASSGGQYGTQYF. In nucleotides, the CDR3 is TGTGCCAGCAGCGGGGGACAGTATGGGACCCAGTACTTC.

This sequence joins TRBV19 and TRBJ2-1; D might be TRBD2 (6 bases). Germline V gives CDR1 LNHDA, CDR2 SQIVND (reference sequence). This CDR3 has 15 amino acids. With 4 bases removed from V and 8 bases from J, the gap between germline ends came to 18 bases. The CDR3 region is CASSTSGLFNHEQFF. In DNA form, the CDR3 reads TGTGCCAGTAGTACCAGCGGGCTATTTAACCATGAGCAGTTCTTC.

The V gene is TRBV7-2, the J gene TRBJ2-1, with a weak D call TRBD1 (6 bases). V was shortened by 4 bases and J by 5 bases, with 18 bases between the two germline ends. The length of the CDR3 is 16 residues. Germline V CDR1 and CDR2: SGHTA, FQGNSA. Here the CDR3 reads CASSSRQGLGNNEQFF. For the CDR3, the DNA is TGTGCCAGCAGCTCCCGGCAGGGGTTGGGCAACAATGAGCAGTTCTTC. Complete variable domain (other parts from reference TRBV7-2 and TRBJ2-1): GAGVSQSPSNKVTEKGKDVELRCDPISGHTALYWYRQSLGQGLEFLIYFQGNSAPDKSGLPSDRFSAERTGGSVSTLTIQRTQQEDSAVYLCASSSRQGLGNNEQFFGPGTRLTVL.

The chain carries TRBV27 and TRBJ1-4; no clear D. V lost 6 bases and J lost 0, with 5 bases in between. CDR3 length: 13 residues. Germline V gene data show CDR1 as MNHEY and CDR2 as SMNVEV (reference sequence). The CDR3: CASSDTTNEKLFF. CDR3 DNA sequence: TGTGCCAGCAGCGATACAACTAATGAAAAACTGTTTTTT.

About this clone: The same CDR3 arises from other DNA sequences in this sample as well. This chain links TRBV9 with TRBJ2-1; weak D call: TRBD2 (6 bases). V shed 0 bases and J shed 4 bases, with 11 bases lying between them. CDR3 length equals 15 residues. Germline-derived CDR1 and CDR2 are SGDLS and YYNGEE. CDR3 loop: CASSVAGGDYNEQFF. CDR3 in DNA: TGTGCCAGCAGCGTAGCAGGCGGGGATTACAATGAGCAGTTCTTC.

The J gene is TRBJ1-1, the V gene TRBV18; TRBD1 matches 7 bases. This CDR3 is built from 16 residues. Germline-derived CDR1 and CDR2 are KGHSH and LQKENI. Trimming at V came to 1 base and at J to 2 bases, leaving 7 bases not matched to a gene. The CDR3 DNA follows: TGTGCCAGCTCACCACGTTTAGGGACAGATAACACTGAAGCTTTCTTT. This encodes CASSPRLGTDNTEAFF.

The DNA of the CDR3 is TGTGCCAGCAGCCCTGTAGGGCAGGGGGCTCGTCAAGAGACCCAGTACTTC. Its protein product is CASSPVGQGARQETQYF. The genes are TRBV13 and TRBJ2-5; TRBD1 matches at 8 bases. Per germline, CDR1 PRHDT and CDR2 FYEKMQ (reference sequence). This CDR3 has 17 amino acids. J was trimmed by 2 bases and V by 5 bases; bases with no gene match: 13.

The chain couples TRBV19 to TRBJ2-1; either TRBD1 or TRBD2 may fit D (5 bases each). The CDR3 has 14 residues. Germline assignment: CDR1 LNHDA and CDR2 SQIVND (reference sequence). V dropped 4 bases and J dropped 7 bases, with 14 bases sitting between them. CDR3 sequence reads: CASSNRGAGNEQFF. The CDR3 nucleotides are TGTGCCAGTAGTAACCGGGGCGCTGGGAATGAGCAGTTCTTC.

V and J are TRBV29-1 and TRBJ2-7, with D tentatively TRBD2 (6 bases). The CDR3 consists of 11 residues. Trimming removed 4 bases from V and 3 bases from J, with 7 bases in between. CDR1 is SQVTM and CDR2 is ANQGSEA in the germline V gene. The CDR3 is CSVGGVYEQYF. The CDR3 DNA reads as TGCAGCGTTGGGGGGGTCTACGAGCAGTACTTC.

This chain connects TRBV9 to TRBJ2-5, with TRBD2 matching over 14 bases. V was clipped by 4 bases and J by 4 bases; unmatched bases: 9. This CDR3 comprises 17 residues. Germline CDR1 reads SGDLS; CDR2 reads YYNGEE. CDR3 loop: CASSPRGTSGRGETQYF. CDR3 DNA sequence: TGTGCCAGCAGCCCCCGGGGGACTAGCGGGAGAGGAGAGACCCAGTACTTC.

The chain recombines TRBV6-1 with TRBJ2-2; possible D gene TRBD1, 6 bases. The V end was cut by 3 bases, the J end by 4 bases, with 9 bases between. The V gene's germline CDR1 is MNHNS and CDR2 SASEGT. The CDR3 has 14 amino acids. CDR3 residues: CASSEQGTTGELFF. CDR3 DNA: TGTGCCAGCAGTGAGCAGGGGACCACCGGGGAGCTGTTTTTT.

This clone has only one observation. The chain carries TRBV7-4 and TRBJ2-7; 9 bases fit TRBD1. CDR1 is SGHVT, CDR2 SQSDAQ, per germline. Germline trimming cut 2 bases from V and 2 bases from J; bases unmatched to any gene: 16. CDR3 length equals 19 residues. This chain's CDR3 is CASSLTDGGQGSLTYEQYF. The CDR3 DNA reads as TGTGCCAGCAGCTTAACAGATGGAGGACAGGGGTCTCTTACCTACGAGCAGTACTTC.

The V call is TRBV29-1, the J call TRBJ2-5; 7 bases map to TRBD2. CDR1 is SQVTM and CDR2 is ANQGSEA in the germline V gene. The CDR3 contains 13 residues. The trim removed 4 bases at V and 5 bases at J, leaving 7 bases unmatched. Here the CDR3 reads CSVVVGRIETQYF. CDR3 nucleotide sequence: TGCAGCGTTGTAGTCGGGAGGATCGAGACCCAGTACTTC.

J is TRBJ2-5 and V is TRBV7-9; perhaps TRBD1 as D (5 bases). This CDR3 contains 15 residues. V was pared by 1 base and J by 9 bases, with 18 bases between. Germline-derived CDR1 and CDR2 are SEHNR and FQNEAQ (reference sequence). CDR3 region: CASSLGQTQEKPQYF. The CDR3 DNA reads as TGTGCCAGCAGCTTAGGACAGACCCAAGAGAAACCCCAGTACTTC.

This chain connects TRBV4-3 to TRBJ2-1; 8 bases are a match to TRBD2. The CDR3 covers 16 residues. The junction had 9 bases not matched to a gene; V was cut back by 3 bases and J by 5 bases. Germline CDR1 LGHNA, CDR2 YSLEER. The CDR3 loop is CASSQERTSGDNEQFF. As DNA, the CDR3 is TGCGCCAGCAGCCAGGAACGCACTAGCGGAGACAATGAGCAGTTCTTC.